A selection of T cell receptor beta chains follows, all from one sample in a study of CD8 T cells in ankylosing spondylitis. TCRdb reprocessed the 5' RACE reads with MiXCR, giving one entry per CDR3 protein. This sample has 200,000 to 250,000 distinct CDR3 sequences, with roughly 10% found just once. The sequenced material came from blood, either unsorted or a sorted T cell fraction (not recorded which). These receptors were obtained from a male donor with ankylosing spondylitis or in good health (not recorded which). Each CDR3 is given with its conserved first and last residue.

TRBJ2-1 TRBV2 CASSESGGAINEQFF
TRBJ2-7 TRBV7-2 CASSLTGTGYIAEQYF
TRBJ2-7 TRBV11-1 CASSLLKWSEQYF
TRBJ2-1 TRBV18 CASSPSLGLATNLNNEQFF
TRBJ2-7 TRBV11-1 CASGTGFRNEQYF
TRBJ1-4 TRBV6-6 CASSYSDEKLFF
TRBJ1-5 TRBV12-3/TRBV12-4 CASSKDLGPGGNQPQHF
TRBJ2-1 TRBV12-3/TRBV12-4 CASIGTGRHNEQFF
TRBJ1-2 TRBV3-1 CASSHSGGYTF
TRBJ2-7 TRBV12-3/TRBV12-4 CASSPTGRSYEQYF
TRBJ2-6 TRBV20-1 CSARLLPGANVLTF
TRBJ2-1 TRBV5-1 CASSATSGGADEQFF
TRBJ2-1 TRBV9 CASSVAPGDNEQFF
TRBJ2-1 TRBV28 CASSQIRDRGRNEQFF
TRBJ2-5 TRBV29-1 CSVERGAVTQYF
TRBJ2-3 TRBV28 CASNSDGWGSSDTQYF
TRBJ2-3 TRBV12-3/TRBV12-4 CASSLTSGADTQYF
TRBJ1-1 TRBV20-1 CSAETGVVGTEAFF
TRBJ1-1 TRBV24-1 CATSDSGQRAFF
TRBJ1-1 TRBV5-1 CASSPVRGRPEAFF
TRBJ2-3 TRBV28 CAYGRSDTQYF
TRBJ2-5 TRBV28 CASSLSAGSSETQYF
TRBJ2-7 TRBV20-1 CSAPTGGSYEQYF
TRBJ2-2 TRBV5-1 CASSLATGGKTGELFF
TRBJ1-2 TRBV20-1 CSARTGTNYGYTF
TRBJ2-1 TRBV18 CASSPTFYNEQFF
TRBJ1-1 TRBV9 CASSVATEAFF
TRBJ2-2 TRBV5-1 CASSLDVPGELFF